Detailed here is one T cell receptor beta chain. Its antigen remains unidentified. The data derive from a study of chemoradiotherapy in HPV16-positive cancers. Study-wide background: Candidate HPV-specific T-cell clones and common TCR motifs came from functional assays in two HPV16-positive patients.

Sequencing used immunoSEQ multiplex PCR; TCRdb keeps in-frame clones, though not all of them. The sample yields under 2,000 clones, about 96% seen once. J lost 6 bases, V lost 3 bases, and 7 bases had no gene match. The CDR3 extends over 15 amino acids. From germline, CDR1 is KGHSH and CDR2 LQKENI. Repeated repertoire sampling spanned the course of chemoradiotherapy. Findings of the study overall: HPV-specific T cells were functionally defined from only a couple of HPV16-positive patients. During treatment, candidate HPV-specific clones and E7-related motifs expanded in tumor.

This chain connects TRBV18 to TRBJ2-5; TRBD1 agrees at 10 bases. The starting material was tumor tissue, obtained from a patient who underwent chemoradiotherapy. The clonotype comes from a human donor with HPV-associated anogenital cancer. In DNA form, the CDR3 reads TGTGCCAGCTCACCCGGGACAGGGGTGTTTAAGACCCAGTACTTC. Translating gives CASSPGTGVFKTQYF.